This TCR beta chain was recorded in a study of blood T cells in healthy people across ages. Drawn from each donor were around 9.1 milliliters of peripheral blood. PBMCs were isolated at a quantity of at least 7 million per sample. CDR3 length: 15 amino acids. The V and J ends lost 6 bases and 4 bases respectively, with 18 bases between them. A sample-barcoded 5' primer and a J-beta primer mix were used in a second PCR of roughly 7 to 11 cycles. TCRdb independently ran MiXCR on the 5' RACE reads; one entry per CDR3 protein. The profile shows 1.2 million to 1.5 million distinct CDR3 sequences, 35% to 45% of them singletons. This clonotype was observed a few times.

The sequenced sample consisted of blood. V and J are TRBV12-3 or TRBV12-4 and TRBJ1-2, with D perhaps TRBD1 (5 bases). The TCR was taken from a woman aged 18-29 years in good health. CDR3 loop: CASSDRGLRSYGYTF. The CDR3 nucleotides read TGTGCCAGCAGCGATAGGGGTCTTAGAAGCTATGGCTACACCTTC.